This record covers a single TCR beta chain. Authors' processing steps: Nucleated cell number was recorded as an estimate derived from reference gene primer amplification. The repertoire was sequenced with immunoSEQ multiplex PCR; TCRdb's copy has only in-frame clones and lacks some. V, J and clone size derive from that table, while D and trimming were established from the DNA sequence. The profile covers roughly 120,000 clones, with 75% to 80% appearing a single time and under 20% taken by the ten largest. These data belong to a study of blood T cell repertoires in COVID-19. Study overall: COVID-19 samples collected from the United States, Italy and Spain covered acute and convalescent phases. T cells, B-cell-depleted T cells, or PBMCs provided the cDNA or gDNA that served as material.

Germline CDR1 reads KGHSH; CDR2 reads LQKENI. Between the trimmed V and J ends, which lost 5 bases and 1 base, there was a span of 11 bases. CDR3 size: 14 residues. The rearrangement joins TRBV18 to TRBJ1-1, with no clear D. The source is an elderly woman with active or convalescent COVID-19. Sequencing input: peripheral blood. The CDR3 DNA is TGTGCCAGCTCAGCCAGCACAGAGAACACTGAAGCTTTCTTT. Its protein is CASSASTENTEAFF.